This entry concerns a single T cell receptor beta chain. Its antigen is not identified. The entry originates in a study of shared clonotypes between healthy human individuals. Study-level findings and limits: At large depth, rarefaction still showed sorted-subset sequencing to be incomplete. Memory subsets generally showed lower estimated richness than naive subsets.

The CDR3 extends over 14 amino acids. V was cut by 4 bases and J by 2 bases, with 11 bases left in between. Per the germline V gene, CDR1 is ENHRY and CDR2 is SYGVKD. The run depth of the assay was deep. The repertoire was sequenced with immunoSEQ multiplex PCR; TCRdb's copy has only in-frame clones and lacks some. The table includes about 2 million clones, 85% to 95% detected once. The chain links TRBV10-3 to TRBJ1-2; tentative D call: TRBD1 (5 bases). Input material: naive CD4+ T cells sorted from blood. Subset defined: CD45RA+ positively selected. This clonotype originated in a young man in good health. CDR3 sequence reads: CAISGIGGNYGYTF. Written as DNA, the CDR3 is TGTGCCATCAGTGGTATTGGGGGGAACTATGGCTACACCTTC.